The rows below give T cell receptor beta chains drawn from one sample of a study of CD8+ T cells in alopecia areata. The protocol was immunoSEQ multiplex PCR, while the TCRdb copy is restricted to in-frame clones and leaves out a portion. The table includes 170,000 or so clones, around 58% detected once. Source: CD8+ T cells sorted from blood, taken at week 24, from a patient treated with tofacitinib. The receptors come from a human donor with alopecia areata. Each CDR3 is given with its conserved first and last residue. The order of the fields is clone size, J gene, D gene, V gene, CDR3 DNA, CDR3 protein. A D gene is named only where the DNA matches it firmly. Where a row states a size, it is once, few, many or the class of an expanded clone; other rows omit it.

abundance: NA
j_gene: TRBJ2-7
d_gene: TRBD1
v_gene: TRBV13
CDR3nt: TGTGCCAGCAGCTTGGGGGATGGGACAGGGGCCTACGAGCAGTACTTC
CDR3aa: CASSLGDGTGAYEQYF

abundance: NA
j_gene: TRBJ2-3
d_gene: NA
v_gene: TRBV15
CDR3nt: TGTGCCACGAGACTAAATAGGGCGCCAGATACGCAGTATTTT
CDR3aa: CATRLNRAPDTQYF

abundance: NA
j_gene: TRBJ1-5
d_gene: NA
v_gene: TRBV7-2
CDR3nt: TGTGCCAGCAGCTGGGGAGGTCGTGAGTGGAATCAGCCCCAGCATTTT
CDR3aa: CASSWGGREWNQPQHF

abundance: NA
j_gene: TRBJ2-1
d_gene: NA
v_gene: TRBV27
CDR3nt: TGTGCCAGCAGTTCGTCCAGGGAGCAGTTCTTC
CDR3aa: CASSSSREQFF

abundance: few
j_gene: TRBJ1-4
d_gene: TRBD1
v_gene: TRBV7-9
CDR3nt: TGTGCCAGCAGCTCGAACAGGGGTTTCTCTAATGAAAAACTGTTTTTT
CDR3aa: CASSSNRGFSNEKLFF

abundance: NA
j_gene: TRBJ2-1
d_gene: NA
v_gene: TRBV5-1
CDR3nt: TGCGCCAGCAGCTTGTGGGGGAATGAGCAGTTCTTC
CDR3aa: CASSLWGNEQFF

abundance: NA
j_gene: TRBJ2-4
d_gene: NA
v_gene: TRBV5-6
CDR3nt: TGTGCCAGCAGCAACGGGATTTTAGCCAAAAACATTCAGTACTTC
CDR3aa: CASSNGILAKNIQYF

abundance: NA
j_gene: TRBJ1-4
d_gene: TRBD1
v_gene: TRBV6-8
CDR3nt: TGTGCCAGCACCCGGACAGGGAACGATGCAACTAATGAAAAACTGTTTTTT
CDR3aa: CASTRTGNDATNEKLFF

abundance: NA
j_gene: TRBJ1-1
d_gene: NA
v_gene: TRBV6-1
CDR3nt: TGTGCCAGCAGTGAAAAAGGGAGAAAGGCTTTCTTT
CDR3aa: CASSEKGRKAFF

abundance: many
j_gene: TRBJ2-6
d_gene: NA
v_gene: TRBV5-1
CDR3nt: TGCGCCAGCAGTTCAGAACAGGTTGGGGCCAACGTCCTGACTTTC
CDR3aa: CASSSEQVGANVLTF

abundance: NA
j_gene: TRBJ1-1
d_gene: TRBD1
v_gene: TRBV20-1
CDR3nt: TGCAGTGCGAGGACAGGGTCTGAAGCTTTCTTT
CDR3aa: CSARTGSEAFF

abundance: NA
j_gene: TRBJ2-5
d_gene: NA
v_gene: TRBV6-1
CDR3nt: TGTGCCAGCAGTGATCGTGCAAAGGGAGAGACCCAGTACTTC
CDR3aa: CASSDRAKGETQYF

abundance: NA
j_gene: TRBJ2-5
d_gene: TRBD2
v_gene: TRBV5-1
CDR3nt: TGCGCCAGCAGCTCGCCAGTCAGAATAGCGGGGGAGACCCAGTACTTC
CDR3aa: CASSSPVRIAGETQYF

abundance: NA
j_gene: TRBJ2-5
d_gene: NA
v_gene: TRBV5-4
CDR3nt: TGTGCCAGCAGCTTGCTAAACGGGGGTGCCCTAGAGACCCAGTACTTC
CDR3aa: CASSLLNGGALETQYF

abundance: NA
j_gene: TRBJ2-6
d_gene: NA
v_gene: TRBV6-1
CDR3nt: TGTGCCAGCAGTGAAATTACGGGCGTCGGCTCTGGGGCCAACGTCCTGACTTTC
CDR3aa: CASSEITGVGSGANVLTF

abundance: NA
j_gene: TRBJ2-3
d_gene: TRBD1
v_gene: TRBV4-1
CDR3nt: TGCGCCAGCAGCGCTCAGGGGGCTACAGATACGCAGTATTTT
CDR3aa: CASSAQGATDTQYF

abundance: NA
j_gene: TRBJ1-5
d_gene: NA
v_gene: TRBV5-6
CDR3nt: TGTGCCAGCAGCTTACTTTCTCAGCCCCAGCATTTT
CDR3aa: CASSLLSQPQHF

abundance: few
j_gene: TRBJ1-1
d_gene: NA
v_gene: TRBV4-1
CDR3nt: TGCGCCAGCAGGACCAACACTGAAGCTTTCTTT
CDR3aa: CASRTNTEAFF

abundance: NA
j_gene: TRBJ2-1
d_gene: TRBD2
v_gene: TRBV5-6
CDR3nt: TGTGCCAGCAGTCGCGGGGGGACCTACAATGAGCAGTTCTTC
CDR3aa: CASSRGGTYNEQFF

abundance: NA
j_gene: TRBJ2-7
d_gene: NA
v_gene: TRBV4-1
CDR3nt: TGCGCCAGCAGCCAAATCGAGGTGTCCTACGAGCAGTACTTC
CDR3aa: CASSQIEVSYEQYF

abundance: once
j_gene: TRBJ2-1
d_gene: NA
v_gene: TRBV29-1
CDR3nt: TGCAGCGTTGACAGGGGCACCTCCTACAATGAGCAGTTCTTC
CDR3aa: CSVDRGTSYNEQFF

abundance: NA
j_gene: TRBJ2-7
d_gene: NA
v_gene: TRBV27
CDR3nt: TGTGCCAGCAGGGGTGGATCTCACAGTCGCTTC
CDR3aa: CASRGGSHSRF

abundance: NA
j_gene: TRBJ2-1
d_gene: NA
v_gene: TRBV6-1
CDR3nt: TGTGCCAGCAGTGAGTCCCCGTCTAATGAGCAGTTCTTC
CDR3aa: CASSESPSNEQFF

abundance: NA
j_gene: TRBJ2-7
d_gene: NA
v_gene: TRBV29-1
CDR3nt: TGCAGCGTTGAAGATGTGGATTCCTACGAGCAGTACTTC
CDR3aa: CSVEDVDSYEQYF

abundance: NA
j_gene: TRBJ2-5
d_gene: NA
v_gene: TRBV30
CDR3nt: TGTGCCTGGAGTGGACTTTGGCCCGGCCAAGAGACCCAGTACTTC
CDR3aa: CAWSGLWPGQETQYF